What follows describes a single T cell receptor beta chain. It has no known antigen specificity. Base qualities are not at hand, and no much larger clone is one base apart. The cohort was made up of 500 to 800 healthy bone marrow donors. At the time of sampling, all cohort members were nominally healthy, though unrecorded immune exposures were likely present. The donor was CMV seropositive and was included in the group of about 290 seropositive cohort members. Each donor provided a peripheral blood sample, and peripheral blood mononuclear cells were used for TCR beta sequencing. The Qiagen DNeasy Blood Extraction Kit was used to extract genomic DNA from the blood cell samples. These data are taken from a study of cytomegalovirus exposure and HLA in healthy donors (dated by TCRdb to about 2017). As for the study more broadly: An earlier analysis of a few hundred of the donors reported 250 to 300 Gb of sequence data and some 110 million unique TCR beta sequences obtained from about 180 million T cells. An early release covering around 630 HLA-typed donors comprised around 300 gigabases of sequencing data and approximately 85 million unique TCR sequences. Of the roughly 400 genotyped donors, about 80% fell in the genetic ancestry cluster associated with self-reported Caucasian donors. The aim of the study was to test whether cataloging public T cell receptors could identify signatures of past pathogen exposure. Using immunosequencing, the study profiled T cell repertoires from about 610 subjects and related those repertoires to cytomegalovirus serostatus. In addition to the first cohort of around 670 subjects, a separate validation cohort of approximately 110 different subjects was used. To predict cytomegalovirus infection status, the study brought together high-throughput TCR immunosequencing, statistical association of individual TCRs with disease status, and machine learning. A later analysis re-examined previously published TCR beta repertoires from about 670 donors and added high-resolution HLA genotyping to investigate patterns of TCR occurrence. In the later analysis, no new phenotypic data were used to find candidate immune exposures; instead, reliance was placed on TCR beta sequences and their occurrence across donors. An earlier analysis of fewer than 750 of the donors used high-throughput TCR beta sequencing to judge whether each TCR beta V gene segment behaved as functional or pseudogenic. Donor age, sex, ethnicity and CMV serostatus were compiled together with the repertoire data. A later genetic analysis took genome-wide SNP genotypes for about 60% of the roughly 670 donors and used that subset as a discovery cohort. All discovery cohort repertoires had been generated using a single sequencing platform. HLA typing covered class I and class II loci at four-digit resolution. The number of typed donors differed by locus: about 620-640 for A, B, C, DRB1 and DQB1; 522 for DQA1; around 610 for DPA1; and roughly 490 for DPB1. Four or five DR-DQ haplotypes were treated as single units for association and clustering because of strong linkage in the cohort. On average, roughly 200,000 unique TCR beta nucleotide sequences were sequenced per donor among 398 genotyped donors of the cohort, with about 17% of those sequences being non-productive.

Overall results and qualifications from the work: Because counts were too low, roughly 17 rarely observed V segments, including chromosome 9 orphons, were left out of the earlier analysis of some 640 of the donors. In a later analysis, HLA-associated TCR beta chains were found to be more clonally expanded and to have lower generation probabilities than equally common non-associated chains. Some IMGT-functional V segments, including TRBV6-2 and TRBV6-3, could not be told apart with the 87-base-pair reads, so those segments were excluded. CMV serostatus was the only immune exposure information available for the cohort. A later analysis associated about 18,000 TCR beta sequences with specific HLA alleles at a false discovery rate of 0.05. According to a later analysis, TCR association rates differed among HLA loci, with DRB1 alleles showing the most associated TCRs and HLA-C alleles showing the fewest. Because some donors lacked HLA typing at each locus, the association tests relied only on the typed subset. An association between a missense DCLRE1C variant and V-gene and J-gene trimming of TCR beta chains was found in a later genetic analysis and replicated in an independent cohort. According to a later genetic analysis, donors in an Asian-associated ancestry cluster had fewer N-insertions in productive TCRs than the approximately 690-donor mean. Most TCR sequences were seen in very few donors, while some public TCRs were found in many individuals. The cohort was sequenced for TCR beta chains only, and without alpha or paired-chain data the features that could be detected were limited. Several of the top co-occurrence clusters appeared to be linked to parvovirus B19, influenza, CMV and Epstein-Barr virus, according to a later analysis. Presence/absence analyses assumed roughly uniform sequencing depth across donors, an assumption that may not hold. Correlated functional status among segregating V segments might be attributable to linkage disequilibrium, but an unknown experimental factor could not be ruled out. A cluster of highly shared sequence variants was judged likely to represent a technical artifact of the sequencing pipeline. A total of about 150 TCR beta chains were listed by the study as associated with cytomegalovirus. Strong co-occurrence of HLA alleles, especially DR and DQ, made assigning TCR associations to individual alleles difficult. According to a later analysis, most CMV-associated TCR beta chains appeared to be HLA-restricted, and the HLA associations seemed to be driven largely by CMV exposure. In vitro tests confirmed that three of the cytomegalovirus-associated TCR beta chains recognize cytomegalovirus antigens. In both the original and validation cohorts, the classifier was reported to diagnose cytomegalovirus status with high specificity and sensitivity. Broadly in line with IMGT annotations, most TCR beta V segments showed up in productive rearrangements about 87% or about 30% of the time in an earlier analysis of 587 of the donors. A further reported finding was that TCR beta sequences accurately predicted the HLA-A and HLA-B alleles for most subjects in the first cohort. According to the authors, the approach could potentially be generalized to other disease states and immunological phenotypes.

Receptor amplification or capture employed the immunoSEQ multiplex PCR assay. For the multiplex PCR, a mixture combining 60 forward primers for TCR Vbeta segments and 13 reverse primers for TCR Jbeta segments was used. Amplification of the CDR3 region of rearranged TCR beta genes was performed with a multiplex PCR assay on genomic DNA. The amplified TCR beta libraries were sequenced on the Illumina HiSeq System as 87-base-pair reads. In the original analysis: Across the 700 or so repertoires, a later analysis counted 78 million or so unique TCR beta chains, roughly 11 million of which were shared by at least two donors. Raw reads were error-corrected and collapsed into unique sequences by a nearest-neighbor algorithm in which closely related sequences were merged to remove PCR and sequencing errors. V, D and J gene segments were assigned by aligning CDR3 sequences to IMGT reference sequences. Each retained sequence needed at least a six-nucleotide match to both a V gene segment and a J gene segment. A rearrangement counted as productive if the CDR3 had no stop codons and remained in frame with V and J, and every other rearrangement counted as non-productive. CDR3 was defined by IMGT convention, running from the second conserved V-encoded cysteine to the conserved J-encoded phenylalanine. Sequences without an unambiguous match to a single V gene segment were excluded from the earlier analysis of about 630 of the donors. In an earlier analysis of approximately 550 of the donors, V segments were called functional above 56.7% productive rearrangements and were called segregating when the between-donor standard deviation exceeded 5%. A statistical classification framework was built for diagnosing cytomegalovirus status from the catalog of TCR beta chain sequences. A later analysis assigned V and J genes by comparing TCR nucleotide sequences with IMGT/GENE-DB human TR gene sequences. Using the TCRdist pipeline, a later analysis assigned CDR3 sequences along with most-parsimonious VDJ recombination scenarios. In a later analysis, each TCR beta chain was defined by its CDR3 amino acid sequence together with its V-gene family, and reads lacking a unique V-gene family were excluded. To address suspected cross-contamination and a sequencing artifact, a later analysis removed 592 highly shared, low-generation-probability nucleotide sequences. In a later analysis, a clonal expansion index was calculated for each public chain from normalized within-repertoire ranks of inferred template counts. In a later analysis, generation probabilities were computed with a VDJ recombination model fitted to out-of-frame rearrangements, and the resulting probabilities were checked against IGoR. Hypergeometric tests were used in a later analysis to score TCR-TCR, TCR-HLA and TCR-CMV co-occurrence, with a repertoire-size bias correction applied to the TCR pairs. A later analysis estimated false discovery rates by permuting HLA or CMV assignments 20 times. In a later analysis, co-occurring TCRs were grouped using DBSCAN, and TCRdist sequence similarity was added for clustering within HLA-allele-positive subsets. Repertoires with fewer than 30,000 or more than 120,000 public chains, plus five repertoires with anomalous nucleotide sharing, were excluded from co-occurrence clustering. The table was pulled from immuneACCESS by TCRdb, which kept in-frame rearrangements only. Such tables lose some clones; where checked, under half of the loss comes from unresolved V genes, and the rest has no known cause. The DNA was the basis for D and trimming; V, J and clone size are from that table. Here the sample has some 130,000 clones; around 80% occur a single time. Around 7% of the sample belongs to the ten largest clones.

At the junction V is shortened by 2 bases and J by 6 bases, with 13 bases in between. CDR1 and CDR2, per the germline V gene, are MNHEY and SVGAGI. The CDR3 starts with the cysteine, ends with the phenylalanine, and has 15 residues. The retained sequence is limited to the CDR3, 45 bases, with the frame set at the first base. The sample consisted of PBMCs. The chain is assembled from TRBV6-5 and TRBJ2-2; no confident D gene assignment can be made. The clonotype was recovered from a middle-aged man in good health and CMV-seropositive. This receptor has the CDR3 CASSYQAPFPGELFF. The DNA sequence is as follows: TGTGCCAGCAGTTACCAGGCCCCATTCCCCGGGGAGCTGTTTTTT.